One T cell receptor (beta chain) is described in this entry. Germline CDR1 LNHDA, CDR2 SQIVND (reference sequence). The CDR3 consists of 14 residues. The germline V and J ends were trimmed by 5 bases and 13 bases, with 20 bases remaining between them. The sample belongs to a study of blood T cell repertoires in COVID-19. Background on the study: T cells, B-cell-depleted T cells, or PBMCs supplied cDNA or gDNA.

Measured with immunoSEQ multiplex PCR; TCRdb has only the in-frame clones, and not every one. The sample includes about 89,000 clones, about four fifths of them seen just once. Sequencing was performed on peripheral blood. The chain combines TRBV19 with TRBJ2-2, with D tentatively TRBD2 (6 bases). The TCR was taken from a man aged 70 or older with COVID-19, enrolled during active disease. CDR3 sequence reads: CASSSQGVSGTLFF. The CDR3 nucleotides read TGTGCCAGTAGTTCCCAGGGAGTTAGCGGTACGCTGTTTTTT. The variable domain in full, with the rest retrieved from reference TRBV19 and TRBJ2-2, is DGGITQSPKYLFRKEGQNVTLSCEQNLNHDAMYWYRQDPGQGLRLIYYSQIVNDFQKGDIAEGYSVSREKKESFPLTVTSAQKNPTAFYLCASSSQGVSGTLFFGEGSRLTVL.